The clone carrying this T cell receptor beta chain was seen many times. The antigen is undetermined. The entry originates in a study of T cells in Graves' hyperthyroidism and ophthalmopathy. The CDR3 regions of TCR beta were amplified from RNA transcripts. A set of HTBI primers served as the primers for a first-round RT-PCR of the TCR CDR3. TCRdb called the multiplex PCR reads again in MiXCR, with one record for every CDR3 protein. The table has around 520,000 distinct CDR3 sequences, 14% seen once. This CDR3 comprises 15 residues. Per germline, CDR1 MDHEN and CDR2 SYDVKM. Trimming pared 6 bases from V and 0 bases from J, leaving 11 bases between. The PBMCs had their origin in 7.5 to 10 ml of fresh peripheral blood. General study findings and limits: Appearing also in blood were most of the thyroid clonotypes expanded above 0.001.

This clonotype was sampled from a woman aged 40 to 50 with Graves' hyperthyroidism. The sequencing sample was made of blood. This chain joins TRBV28 and TRBJ2-2, with a possible D match to TRBD2 (6 bases). CDR3 DNA sequence: TGTGCCAGCAGACAGGACTACGCGAACACCGGGGAGCTGTTTTTT. It specifies CASRQDYANTGELFF.